The 26 T cell receptor beta chains given below trace back to one sample, sequenced in a study of shared clonotypes between healthy human individuals. Clones were read by immunoSEQ multiplex PCR, and TCRdb kept only the in-frame ones, dropping some. Here the sample spans 2 million to 2.5 million clones, 92% being singletons. The specimen was naive CD4+ T cells from PBMCs. Subset: CD45RA+ positively selected. The receptors originated from a man between 18 and 35 years old in good health. Some clones in this sample may be carry-over from other donors' samples.

The chain has TRBV5-1 and TRBJ2-1; the match to TRBD2 covers 13 bases. V was pared by 4 bases and J by 6 bases, with 7 bases of the junction left unmatched. The CDR3 is 16 residues long. The V gene's germline CDR1 is SGHRS and CDR2 YFSETQ. The CDR3 spells CASSELAGGPRNEQFF. Written as DNA, the CDR3 is TGCGCCAGCAGCGAACTAGCGGGAGGGCCCCGCAATGAGCAGTTCTTC.

The count of this clone is one. This chain joins TRBV7-3 and TRBJ1-5; D not resolved. CDR3 length: 15 residues. Germline V gene sequence: CDR1 SGHTA, CDR2 FQGTGA. The V gene lost 2 bases and the J gene lost 0 bases, with 8 bases spanning the gap. CDR3 in amino acids: CASSLLRISNQPQHF. The CDR3 nucleotides are TGTGCCAGCAGCTTATTACGCATTAGCAATCAGCCCCAGCATTTT.

This clone was observed a single time. CDR3 nucleotides: TGTGCCAGCAGCTTAAACGGGAGGGACACAGATACGCAGTATTTT. Protein sequence: CASSLNGRDTDTQYF. The chain combines TRBV7-3 with TRBJ2-3; 8 bases map to TRBD2. V gave up 1 base and J gave up 2 bases; unmatched junction bases: 2. Germline values: CDR1 SGHTA, CDR2 FQGTGA. This CDR3 region has 15 residues.

V and J are TRBV5-4 and TRBJ2-2; a possible D gene is TRBD2 (6 bases). The ends were cut back, 2 bases at V and 2 bases at J, with 10 bases in the middle. The CDR3 has 15 amino acids. CDR1 and CDR2 (germline): SGHNT, YYREEE (reference sequence). The CDR3 protein is CASSLASENTGELFF. CDR3 bases: TGTGCCAGCAGCTTAGCTAGCGAAAACACCGGGGAGCTGTTTTTT.

This clone was seen just once. This chain links TRBV10-3 with TRBJ2-5; 15 positions match TRBD2. The CDR3 loop spans 16 amino acids. The V segment lost 5 bases and the J segment 5 bases; nucleotides outside the gene matches: 6. Looked up from germline, CDR1 is ENHRY and CDR2 is SYGVKD. The CDR3 DNA reads TGTGCCATCAGTTGGACTAGCGGGAGGGCCGTTGAGACCCAGTACTTC. As protein: CAISWTSGRAVETQYF.

The CDR3 sequence is CASSEGRHTYNEQFF. As DNA, the CDR3 is TGCGCCAGCAGTGAAGGCAGACATACCTACAATGAGCAGTTCTTC. The chain links TRBV10-1 to TRBJ2-1; D is unresolved. V shed 3 bases and J shed 2 bases, with 11 bases lying between them. The CDR3 has 15 amino acids. The germline V gene has CDR1 WNHNN and CDR2 SYGVQD (reference sequence).

This clone was detected only a few times. The chain carries TRBV5-4 and TRBJ1-1; 9 bases fit TRBD1. Germline lookup yields CDR1 SGHNT and CDR2 YYREEE (reference sequence). The CDR3 length is 15 residues. Trimming removed 3 bases from V and 3 bases from J; junction bases left unmatched: 6. CDR3 sequence reads: CASSWGQGGDTEAFF. DNA of the CDR3: TGTGCCAGCAGCTGGGGACAGGGAGGGGACACTGAAGCTTTCTTT.

The chain combines TRBV9 with TRBJ1-4; 9 bases are a match to TRBD1. In germline, CDR1 is SGDLS, CDR2 YYNGEE. The CDR3 contains 15 residues. With V trimmed by 3 bases and J by 5 bases, 5 bases remained unmatched. This CDR3 is CASSATGGRNEKLFF. The DNA for the CDR3 is TGTGCCAGCAGCGCTACAGGGGGCAGGAATGAAAAACTGTTTTTT.

In DNA, the CDR3 is TGTGCCAGCTCATGGACAGTCATGAACACTGAAGCTTTCTTT. As protein: CASSWTVMNTEAFF. This chain joins TRBV18 and TRBJ1-1, with D possibly matching TRBD1 (6 bases). Trimming pared 5 bases from V and 0 bases from J, leaving 10 bases between. The CDR3 is 14 amino acids. Germline V gene sequence: CDR1 KGHSH, CDR2 LQKENI.

This clone was recorded a few times. This chain joins TRBV14 and TRBJ2-1, with D uncertain. This CDR3 has 11 amino acids. CDR1 SGHDN and CDR2 FVKESK come from the germline V gene. Trimming shortened V by 2 bases and J by 12 bases, and 8 bases separated the two germline ends. CDR3 protein: CASSQFSVQFF. The CDR3 nucleotides are TGTGCCAGCAGCCAATTTTCGGTGCAGTTCTTC.

This clone has just a few counts. V usage is TRBV10-1 and J usage is TRBJ1-3, with D unresolved. CDR3 length equals 16 residues. Trimming shortened V by 0 bases and J by 0 bases, and 9 bases separated the two germline ends. In germline, CDR1 is WNHNN, CDR2 SYGVQD (reference sequence). CDR3 sequence: CASSESDPRSGNTIYF. The CDR3 bases are TGCGCCAGCAGTGAGTCTGACCCCCGCTCTGGAAACACCATATATTTT.

This clone was found once. The chain carries TRBV7-2 and TRBJ2-3, with 9 nucleotides matching TRBD1. Looked up from germline, CDR1 is SGHTA and CDR2 is FQGNSA. The CDR3 runs to 15 residues. Germline trimming cut 4 bases from V and 5 bases from J; bases unmatched to any gene: 7. In DNA, the CDR3 is TGTGCCAGCAGCTCACAGGGGGCTCTTGGAGATACGCAGTATTTT. Translated: CASSSQGALGDTQYF.

This sequence joins TRBV6-4 and TRBJ2-2; possible D gene TRBD1, 5 bases. Trimming stripped 7 bases from V and 3 bases from J, with 12 bases between. The CDR3 consists of 14 residues. Germline V gives CDR1 MRHNA, CDR2 SNTAGT. The CDR3 DNA reads as TGTGCCAGCACCAAAGACAGCCACACCGGGGAGCTGTTTTTT. Its translation is CASTKDSHTGELFF.

The J gene is TRBJ2-1, the V gene TRBV7-2, with TRBD2 as a possible D gene (6 bases). V was pared by 6 bases and J by 8 bases, with 14 bases between. Germline V gene sequence: CDR1 SGHTA, CDR2 FQGNSA. The CDR3 is 13 residues long. The CDR3 is CASRGRGSDEQFF. The CDR3 bases are TGTGCCAGCAGAGGACGGGGGAGCGATGAGCAGTTCTTC.

The chain links TRBV28 to TRBJ2-7, with TRBD1 identical over 9 bases. Germline loops: CDR1 MDHEN, CDR2 SYDVKM. The V and J ends lost 5 bases and 0 bases, in that order; junction bases with no gene match: 8. The CDR3 runs to 16 residues. CDR3 sequence (DNA): TGTGCCAGCAGTACCCCCTCGACAGGGGGCTCCTACGAGCAGTACTTC. Encoded protein: CASSTPSTGGSYEQYF.

This clone has only one observation. J is TRBJ1-5 and V is TRBV7-8, with 12 positions matching TRBD1. Looked up from germline, CDR1 is SGHVS and CDR2 is FQNEAQ. CDR3 length: 17 amino acids. J was trimmed by 7 bases and V by 5 bases; bases with no gene match: 12. CDR3 nucleotides: TGTGCCAGCAGCACGTCCGGGACAGGGGGCCTCATCCAGCCCCAGCATTTT. Its translation: CASSTSGTGGLIQPQHF.

This clone appeared a few times. Other nucleotide sequences in the sample specify the same CDR3. This chain uses TRBV7-9 with TRBJ1-5; the D gene is possibly TRBD1 (6 bases). CDR1 and CDR2 from the germline V gene are SEHNR and FQNEAQ (reference sequence). CDR3 size: 14 residues. V lost 3 bases to trimming and J lost 2 bases, with 8 bases between them. DNA for the CDR3: TGTGCCAGCAGCTTGGGGGGCGGCAATCAGCCCCAGCATTTT. It specifies CASSLGGGNQPQHF.

The rearrangement links TRBV7-9 to TRBJ2-1; 7 bases line up with TRBD1. Germline V CDR1 and CDR2: SEHNR, FQNEAQ (reference sequence). The J segment lost 4 bases and the V segment lost 5 bases, leaving 17 bases of the junction unmatched. This CDR3 has 18 residues. CDR3 DNA: TGTGCCAGCAGCACCCTAACGACAGGGAGAGGCTTATACAATGAGCAGTTCTTC. Translation gives CASSTLTTGRGLYNEQFF.

The chain uses TRBV28 and TRBJ2-5; tentative D call: TRBD2 (6 bases). The J call may be incorrect, as the DNA end agrees better with TRBJ2-7. This CDR3 is 15 amino acids long. Germline assignment: CDR1 MDHEN and CDR2 SYDVKM. The CDR3 sequence is CASSTPRGGTYEQYF. The CDR3 DNA follows: TGTGCCAGCAGTACCCCCCGGGGCGGGACCTACGAGCAGTACTTC.

The chain recombines TRBV21-1 with TRBJ1-5; the table's D call of TRBD1 was not tested on the DNA. TRBV21-1 constitutes a pseudogene. The CDR3 consists of 17 residues. CDR3 loop: CASSTRDRGRYHQPQHF. The CDR3 DNA sequence: TGTGCCAGCAGCACCCGGGACAGGGGGAGATATCATCAGCCCCAGCATTTT.

About this clone itself: Other DNA variants within this sample encode the same CDR3. The V gene is TRBV19, the J gene TRBJ2-2; D might be TRBD2 (6 bases). Germline lookup yields CDR1 LNHDA and CDR2 SQIVND (reference sequence). This CDR3 region has 13 residues. V shed 3 bases and J shed 5 bases, with 7 bases lying between them. CDR3 DNA sequence: TGTGCCAGTAGTATCCGGGGGACCGGGGAGCTGTTTTTT. Translation: CASSIRGTGELFF.

The V gene is TRBV4-1, the J gene TRBJ2-5; 7 bases line up with TRBD2. The J call is uncertain, as TRBJ2-7 better fits the DNA end. This CDR3 comprises 14 residues. The germline V gene encodes CDR1 MGHRA and CDR2 YSYEKL. The CDR3 loop is CASSQGTSVYEQYF. CDR3 coding DNA: TGCGCCAGCAGCCAAGGGACTAGTGTGTACGAGCAGTACTTC.

The CDR3 DNA reads as TGCGCCAGCAGCTTGTTGTGGGCGGCCGCCGCTTCGGAGACCCAGTACTTC. Protein: CASSLLWAAAASETQYF. This chain connects TRBV5-1 to TRBJ2-5; D remains unclear. With 1 base removed from V and 5 bases from J, the gap between germline ends came to 21 bases. The CDR3 length is 17 residues. Germline lookup yields CDR1 SGHRS and CDR2 YFSETQ.

This clone was picked up one time. The genes are TRBV7-2 and TRBJ1-4; D is perhaps TRBD1 (5 bases). CDR3 length: 17 residues. V shed 4 bases and J shed 4 bases, with 19 bases lying between them. Germline CDR1 is SGHTA and CDR2 is FQGNSA. CDR3 DNA sequence: TGTGCCAGCAGCTCCCAGGCTATAGGGGCATATAATGAAAAACTGTTTTTT. This codes for CASSSQAIGAYNEKLFF.

The CDR3 DNA sequence: TGTGCCAGCAGCCAAGTTCTCAGAGGGACTGGCACAGATACGCAGTATTTT. It codes for CASSQVLRGTGTDTQYF. V is TRBV4-2 and J is TRBJ2-3, with D possibly TRBD2 on 6 matching bases. Germline-derived CDR1 and CDR2 are LGHNA and YNFKEQ. CDR3 length equals 17 residues. V lost 1 base and J 1 base, leaving 15 bases between the germline ends.

This chain connects TRBV19 to TRBJ2-1, with 10 bases lining up with TRBD2. Germline V CDR1 and CDR2: LNHDA, SQIVND (reference sequence). With 7 bases clipped from V and 12 bases from J, the junction kept 15 bases outside the gene matches. The CDR3 spans 15 residues. The CDR3 reads CASTSGLAAGGGQFF. Here the CDR3 DNA reads TGTGCCAGTACCAGCGGACTAGCGGCAGGTGGTGGGCAGTTCTTC. Using reference TRBV19 and TRBJ2-1 for the parts outside the CDR3, the full variable domain is DGGITQSPKYLFRKEGQNVTLSCEQNLNHDAMYWYRQDPGQGLRLIYYSQIVNDFQKGDIAEGYSVSREKKESFPLTVTSAQKNPTAFYLCASTSGLAAGGGQFFGPGTRLTVL.